The present T cell receptor beta chain was sequenced within a study of CD8 T cells in ankylosing spondylitis. CDR3 size: 15 residues. From germline, CDR1 is SGHDT and CDR2 YYEEEE. V gave up 3 bases and J gave up 4 bases, with 15 bases separating them. This clonotype was picked up many times. From the 5' RACE reads, TCRdb called clonotypes with MiXCR, one entry per CDR3 protein. Of about 240,000 distinct CDR3 sequences listed, around 11% are singletons. The TCR was taken from a male donor with ankylosing spondylitis or in good health (not recorded which). Material: blood, either unsorted or a sorted T cell fraction (not recorded which). The chain links TRBV5-6 to TRBJ2-3; no reliable D call. CDR3: CASSSSWGEADTQYF. Here the CDR3 DNA reads TGTGCCAGCAGCTCCTCGTGGGGTGAGGCAGATACGCAGTATTTT.